One and the same sample provided the 2 T cell receptor beta chains below, sequenced in a study of CD8+CD57+ T cells in acquired aplastic anemia. Sequencing involved patients with CD8+CD57+ cell expansion previously shown by flow cytometry. Profiles of TCR beta VDJ and CDR3 were generated from a genomic DNA template. TCRdb reprocessed the reads with MiXCR, giving one entry per CDR3 protein. The sample shows about 240,000 distinct CDR3 sequences, about 44% of them seen only once. The sequenced sample consisted of sorted CD4+, CD8+, or CD8+CD57+ T cells (not recorded which) from PBMCs. The origin of the receptors is a human donor with aplastic anemia.

As concerns this clonotype: Relative to the germline gene, one junction end is altered; a read error may explain this. The chain has TRBV13 and TRBJ2-1; possible D gene TRBD2, 6 bases. The CDR3 runs 14 residues. Germline CDR1 reads PRHDT; CDR2 reads FYEKMQ (reference sequence). CDR3 loop: CASSKDGPDYEQFF. As DNA, the CDR3 is TGCGCCAGCAGCAAAGATGGACCGGACTACGAGCAGTTCTTC. The entire variable domain, with the rest obtained from reference TRBV13 and TRBJ2-1, is as follows: AAGVIQSPRHLIKEKRETATLKCYPIPRHDTVYWYQQGPGQDPQFLISFYEKMQSDKGSIPDRFSAQQFSDYHSELNMSSLELGDSALYFCASSKDGPDYEQFFGPGTRLTVL.

The J gene is TRBJ2-1, the V gene TRBV20-1, with 11 bases aligning to TRBD2. The CDR3 consists of 16 residues. Trimming removed 3 bases from V and 0 bases from J; junction bases left unmatched: 4. CDR1 is DFQATT and CDR2 is SNEGSKA in the germline V gene (reference sequence). CDR3 loop: CSARKLAGDSYNEQFF. The CDR3 region has the DNA TGCAGTGCTAGGAAACTAGCGGGGGACTCCTACAATGAGCAGTTCTTC.